This TCR beta chain appears in the sequencing data of a study of blood T cell repertoires in COVID-19. Study-wide context: Material from acute and convalescent COVID-19 was sourced from the United States, Italy and Spain.

Trimming stripped 4 bases from V and 1 base from J, with 8 bases between. Germline V gene sequence: CDR1 MNHEY, CDR2 SVGEGT. The CDR3 spans 14 residues. Allocation to cohorts depended on clinical history reported by the participants. In Cohort 3, a recovered donor had either two negative PCRs, clearance, or symptom resolution. This clone has just one count. In the original analysis: Scientists estimated how many nucleated cells there were by amplifying reference gene primers. Sequencing used immunoSEQ multiplex PCR; TCRdb keeps in-frame clones, though not all of them. V and J calls and clone size are as listed in that table; D and trimming were resolved from the DNA. The sample holds about 300,000 clones, nearly 90% seen once.

The sample taken for sequencing was PBMCs or T cells enriched from blood (not recorded which). The source is a woman in her 30s who had recovered from COVID-19. The V gene is TRBV6-2 or TRBV6-3, the J gene TRBJ1-5; D is ambiguous. The CDR3 loop reads CASSFPRSNQPQHF. The CDR3 bases are TGTGCCAGCAGTTTCCCGAGGAGCAATCAGCCCCAGCATTTT.